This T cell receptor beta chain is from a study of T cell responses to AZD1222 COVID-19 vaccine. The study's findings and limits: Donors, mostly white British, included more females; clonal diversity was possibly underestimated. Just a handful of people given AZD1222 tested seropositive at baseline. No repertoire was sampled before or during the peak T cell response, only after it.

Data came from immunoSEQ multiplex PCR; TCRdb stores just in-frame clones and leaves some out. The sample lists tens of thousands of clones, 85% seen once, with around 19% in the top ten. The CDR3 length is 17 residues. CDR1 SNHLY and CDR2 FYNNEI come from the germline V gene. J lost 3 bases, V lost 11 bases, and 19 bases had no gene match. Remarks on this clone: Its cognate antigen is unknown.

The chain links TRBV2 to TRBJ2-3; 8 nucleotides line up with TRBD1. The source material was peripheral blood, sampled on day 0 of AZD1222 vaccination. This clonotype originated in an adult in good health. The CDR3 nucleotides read TGTGCCGTCTCTACCCGTGGACAGGGACCTTCAACAGATACGCAGTATTTT. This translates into CAVSTRGQGPSTDTQYF.